This TCR beta chain comes out of a study of blood T cell repertoires in COVID-19. As for the study in general: Acute and convalescent COVID-19 specimens originated in the United States, Italy and Spain. Nucleic acid was either cDNA or gDNA, and it came from T cells, B-cell-depleted T cells, or PBMCs.

Germline lookup yields CDR1 SNHLY and CDR2 FYNNEI. The junction had 12 bases not matched to a gene; V was cut back by 5 bases and J by 9 bases. The CDR3 has 14 residues. Original analysis: From reference gene primer amplification, estimates of nucleated cell counts were derived. Assay: immunoSEQ multiplex PCR; the TCRdb copy retains only in-frame clones and omits some. That table gives V, J and clone size, and the DNA gave D and trimming. The sample consists of 20,000 to 30,000 clones, almost 90% of them appearing once. The sample consisted of peripheral blood. The receptor's source is a woman aged 55 to 70 with active COVID-19. The chain combines TRBV2 with TRBJ2-7; 8 bases map to TRBD1. The CDR3 bases are TGTGCCAGCAGTCAAGGACAGGGCTTCTCGGGGCAGTACTTC. Residues: CASSQGQGFSGQYF.